This paragraph covers one TCR delta chain sequence. This specimen belongs to a study of gamma-delta chains in newborns, infants, children. In the study overall: Microbial exposure reportedly drives polyclonal innate γδ T cell expansion after birth.

Germline V CDR1 and CDR2: GEAIGNYY, EKD. CDR3 length equals 16 residues. The V gene end was trimmed by 3 bases and the J gene end by 3 bases; junction bases not matched to a gene: 12. TCRdb redid clone calling on the reads using CATT. The sample records a few thousand delta-chain clones, approximately 2.9% being singletons. The chain carries TRDV2 and TRDJ1; 7 bases align to TRDD3. The J gene comes from matching the DNA to germline here; TCRdb lacks it. Material: blood. The sequence came from a child who was a newborn, infant or young child, either healthy, febrile or measles-vaccinated (not recorded which). The CDR3 DNA follows: TGTGCCTGTGACCTTGTGGGGGGGATCAAATCCGATAAACTCATCTTT. Amino acids: CACDLVGGIKSDKLIF.